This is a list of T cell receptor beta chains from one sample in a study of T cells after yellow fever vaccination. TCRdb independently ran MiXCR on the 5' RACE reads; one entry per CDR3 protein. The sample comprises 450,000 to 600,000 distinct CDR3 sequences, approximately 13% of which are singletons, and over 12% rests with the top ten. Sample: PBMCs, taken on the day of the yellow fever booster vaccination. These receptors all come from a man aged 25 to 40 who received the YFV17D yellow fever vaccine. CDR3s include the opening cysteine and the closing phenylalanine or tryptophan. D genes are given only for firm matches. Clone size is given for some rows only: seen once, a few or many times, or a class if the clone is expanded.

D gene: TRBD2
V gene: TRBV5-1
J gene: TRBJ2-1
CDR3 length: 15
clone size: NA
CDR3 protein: CASRRTSGSFYEQFF
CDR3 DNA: TGCGCCAGCAGACGGACTAGCGGGAGTTTCTATGAGCAGTTCTTC

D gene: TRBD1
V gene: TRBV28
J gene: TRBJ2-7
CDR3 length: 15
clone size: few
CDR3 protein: CASHPGQGAKYEQYF
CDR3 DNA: TGTGCCAGTCATCCGGGACAGGGGGCTAAGTACGAGCAGTACTTC

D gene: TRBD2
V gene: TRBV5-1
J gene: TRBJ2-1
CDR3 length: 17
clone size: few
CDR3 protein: CASSLAKRTSALNEQFF
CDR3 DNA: TGCGCCAGCAGCTTGGCCAAGCGGACTAGCGCTTTGAATGAGCAGTTCTTC

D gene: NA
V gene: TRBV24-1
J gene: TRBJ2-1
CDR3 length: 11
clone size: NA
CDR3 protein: CATSDGRVQFF
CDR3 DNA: TGTGCCACCAGTGATGGAAGAGTGCAGTTCTTC

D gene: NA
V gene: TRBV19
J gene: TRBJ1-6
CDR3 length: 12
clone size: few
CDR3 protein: CASSIMESPLHF
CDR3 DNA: TGTGCCAGTAGTATAATGGAGTCACCCCTCCACTTT

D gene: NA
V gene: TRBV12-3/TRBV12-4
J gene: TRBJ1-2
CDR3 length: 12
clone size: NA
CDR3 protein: CASADGFYGYTF
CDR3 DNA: TGTGCCAGCGCCGACGGATTCTATGGCTACACCTTC

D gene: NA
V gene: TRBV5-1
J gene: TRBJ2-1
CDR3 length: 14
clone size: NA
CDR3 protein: CASSLGGSNNEQFF
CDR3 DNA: TGCGCCAGCAGCTTGGGGGGGTCTAACAATGAGCAGTTCTTC

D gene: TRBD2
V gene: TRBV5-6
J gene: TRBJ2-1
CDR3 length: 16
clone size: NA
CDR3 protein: CASSLGLAGPDNEQFF
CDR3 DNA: TGTGCCAGCAGCTTGGGACTAGCGGGACCAGACAATGAGCAGTTCTTC

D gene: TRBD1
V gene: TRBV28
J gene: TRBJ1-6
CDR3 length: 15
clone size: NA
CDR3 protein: CATNYGTGVASPLHF
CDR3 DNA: TGTGCCACCAACTACGGGACAGGGGTAGCTTCACCCCTCCACTTT

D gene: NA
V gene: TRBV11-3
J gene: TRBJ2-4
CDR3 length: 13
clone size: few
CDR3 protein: CASSSSGENIQYF
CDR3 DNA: TGTGCCAGCAGCTCCTCAGGGGAAAACATTCAGTACTTC

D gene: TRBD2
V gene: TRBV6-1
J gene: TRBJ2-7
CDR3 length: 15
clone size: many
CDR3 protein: CASRHQRGSSYEQYF
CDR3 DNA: TGTGCCAGCAGACACCAGCGGGGGAGCTCCTACGAGCAGTACTTC

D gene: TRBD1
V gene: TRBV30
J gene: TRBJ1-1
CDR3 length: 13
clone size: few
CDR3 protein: CAWSVLGTEAAFF
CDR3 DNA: TGTGCCTGGAGTGTACTCGGGACAGAGGCAGCTTTCTTT

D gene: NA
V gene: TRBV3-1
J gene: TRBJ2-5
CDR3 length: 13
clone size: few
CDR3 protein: CASTGGLQETQYF
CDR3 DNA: TGTGCCAGCACCGGGGGACTGCAAGAGACCCAGTACTTC

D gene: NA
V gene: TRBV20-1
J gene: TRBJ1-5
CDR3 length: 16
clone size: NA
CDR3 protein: CSAREVLGTENQPLHF
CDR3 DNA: TGCAGTGCTAGAGAGGTGCTAGGGACGGAGAATCAGCCCCTGCATTTT

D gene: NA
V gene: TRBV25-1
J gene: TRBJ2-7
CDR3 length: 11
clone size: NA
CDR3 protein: CASRGGREQYF
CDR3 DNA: TGTGCCAGCAGAGGTGGACGCGAGCAGTACTTC

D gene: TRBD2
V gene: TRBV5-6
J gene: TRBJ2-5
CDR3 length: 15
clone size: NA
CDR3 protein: CASSSPTSGQETQYF
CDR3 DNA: TGTGCCAGCAGCAGCCCCACTAGCGGTCAAGAGACCCAGTACTTC

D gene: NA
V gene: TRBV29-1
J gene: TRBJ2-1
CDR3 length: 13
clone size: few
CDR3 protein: CSIPLTYDNEQFF
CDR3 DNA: TGCAGCATTCCCTTGACGTATGACAATGAGCAGTTCTTC

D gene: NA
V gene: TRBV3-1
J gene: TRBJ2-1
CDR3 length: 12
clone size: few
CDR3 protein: CASSQSGNEQFF
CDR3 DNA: TGTGCCAGCAGCCAATCAGGGAATGAGCAGTTCTTC

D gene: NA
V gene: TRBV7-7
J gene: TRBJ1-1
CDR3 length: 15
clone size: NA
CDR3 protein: CASSARRRLSSEAFF
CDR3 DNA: TGTGCCAGCAGCGCCAGGAGGCGACTCTCCTCTGAAGCTTTCTTT

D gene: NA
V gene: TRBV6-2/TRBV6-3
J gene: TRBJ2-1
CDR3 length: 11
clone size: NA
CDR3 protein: CASRVGGEQFF
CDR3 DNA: TGTGCCAGCAGGGTGGGCGGTGAGCAGTTCTTC

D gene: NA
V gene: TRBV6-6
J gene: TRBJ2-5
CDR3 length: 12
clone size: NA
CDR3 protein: CASSYSIRTQYF
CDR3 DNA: TGTGCCAGCAGTTACTCGATCCGGACCCAGTACTTC

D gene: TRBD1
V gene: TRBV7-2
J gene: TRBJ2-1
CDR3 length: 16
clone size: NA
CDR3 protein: CASSLATLTGGNEQFF
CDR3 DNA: TGTGCCAGCAGCTTAGCGACCCTGACAGGGGGCAATGAGCAGTTCTTC

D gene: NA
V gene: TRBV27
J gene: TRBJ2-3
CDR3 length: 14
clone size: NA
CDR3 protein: CASRRTPSTDTQYF
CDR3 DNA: TGTGCCAGCAGGAGGACACCCAGCACAGATACGCAGTATTTT

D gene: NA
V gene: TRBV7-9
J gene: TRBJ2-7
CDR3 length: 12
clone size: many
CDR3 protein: CASTGGAYEQYF
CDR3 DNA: TGTGCCAGCACGGGCGGTGCCTACGAGCAGTACTTC

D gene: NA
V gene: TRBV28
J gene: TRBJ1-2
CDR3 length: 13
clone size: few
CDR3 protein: CASRFRGGGGYTF
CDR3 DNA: TGTGCCAGCAGGTTCCGAGGGGGTGGAGGCTACACCTTC

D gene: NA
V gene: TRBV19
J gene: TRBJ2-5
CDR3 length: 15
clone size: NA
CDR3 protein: CASSNLTAGRETQYF
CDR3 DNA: TGTGCCAGTAGTAATTTGACCGCGGGCCGAGAGACCCAGTACTTC

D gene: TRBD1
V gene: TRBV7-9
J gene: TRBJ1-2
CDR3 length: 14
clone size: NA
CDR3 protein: CASRDTGGSYCYTF
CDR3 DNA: TGTGCCAGCAGGGATACAGGGGGCAGCTATTGCTACACCTTC

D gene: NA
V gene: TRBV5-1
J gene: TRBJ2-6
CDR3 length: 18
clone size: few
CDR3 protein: CASSLEGGSPYGANVLTF
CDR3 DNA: TGCGCCAGCAGCTTGGAAGGGGGATCTCCTTATGGGGCCAACGTCCTGACTTTC

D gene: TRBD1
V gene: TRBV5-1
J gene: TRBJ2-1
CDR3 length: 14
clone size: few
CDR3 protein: CASSEGTEEDEQFF
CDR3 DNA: TGCGCCAGCAGCGAAGGGACAGAAGAGGATGAGCAGTTCTTC

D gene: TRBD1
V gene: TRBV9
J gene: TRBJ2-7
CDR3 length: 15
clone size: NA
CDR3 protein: CASSKGQASSYEQYF
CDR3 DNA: TGTGCCAGCAGCAAGGGACAGGCGAGCTCCTACGAGCAGTACTTC

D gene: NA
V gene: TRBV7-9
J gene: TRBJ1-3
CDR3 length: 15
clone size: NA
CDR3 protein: CASSSDGHSGNTIYF
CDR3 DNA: TGTGCCAGCAGTTCCGACGGCCACTCTGGAAACACCATATATTTT

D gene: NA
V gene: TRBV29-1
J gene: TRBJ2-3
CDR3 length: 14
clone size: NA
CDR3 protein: CSVERTQGTDTQYF
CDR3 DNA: TGCAGCGTTGAACGTACACAAGGCACAGATACGCAGTATTTT

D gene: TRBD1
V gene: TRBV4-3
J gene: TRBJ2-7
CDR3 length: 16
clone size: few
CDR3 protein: CASSQSDRGLLYEQYF
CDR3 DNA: TGCGCCAGCAGCCAGTCGGACAGGGGTCTTCTCTACGAGCAGTACTTC

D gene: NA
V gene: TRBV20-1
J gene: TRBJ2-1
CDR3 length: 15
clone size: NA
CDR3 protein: CSAREHLVSYNEQFF
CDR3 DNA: TGCAGTGCTAGAGAACACCTAGTCTCCTACAATGAGCAGTTCTTC

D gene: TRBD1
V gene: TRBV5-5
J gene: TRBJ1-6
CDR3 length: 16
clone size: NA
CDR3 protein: CASSPAAGRGPSPLHF
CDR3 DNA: TGTGCCAGCAGCCCGGCCGCGGGCAGGGGGCCTTCACCCCTCCACTTT

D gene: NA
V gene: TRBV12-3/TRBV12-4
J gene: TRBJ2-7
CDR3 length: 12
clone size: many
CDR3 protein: CASSLAGNEQYF
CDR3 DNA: TGTGCCAGCAGTTTAGCGGGGAACGAGCAGTACTTC

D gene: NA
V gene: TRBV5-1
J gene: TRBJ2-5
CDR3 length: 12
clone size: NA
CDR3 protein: CASSTPQETQYF
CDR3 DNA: TGCGCCAGCAGCACCCCCCAAGAGACCCAGTACTTC

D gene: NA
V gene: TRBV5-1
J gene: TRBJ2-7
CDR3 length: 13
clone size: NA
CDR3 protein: CASSTGDISEQYF
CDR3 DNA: TGCGCCAGCAGCACTGGGGATATCTCGGAGCAGTACTTC

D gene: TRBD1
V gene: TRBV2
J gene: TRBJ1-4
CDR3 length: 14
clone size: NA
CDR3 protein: CASSWDSTGEKLFF
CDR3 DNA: TGTGCCAGCAGTTGGGACAGTACAGGGGAAAAACTGTTTTTT

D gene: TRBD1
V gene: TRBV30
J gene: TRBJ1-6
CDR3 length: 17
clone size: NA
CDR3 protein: CAWSPEGPGQHNSPLHF
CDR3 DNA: TGTGCCTGGAGTCCCGAAGGGCCGGGACAGCATAATTCACCCCTCCACTTT

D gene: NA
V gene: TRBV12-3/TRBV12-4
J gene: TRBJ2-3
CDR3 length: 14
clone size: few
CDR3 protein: CASSLSGVRDTQYF
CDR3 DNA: TGTGCCAGCAGTTTATCAGGGGTGAGGGATACGCAGTATTTT

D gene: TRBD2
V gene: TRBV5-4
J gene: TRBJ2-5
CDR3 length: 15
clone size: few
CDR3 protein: CASSLGGSRGETQYF
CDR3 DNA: TGTGCCAGCAGCTTGGGCGGGAGCCGGGGGGAGACCCAGTACTTC

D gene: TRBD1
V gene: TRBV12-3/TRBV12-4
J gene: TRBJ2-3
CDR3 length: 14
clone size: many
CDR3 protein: CATSDRGHTDTQYF
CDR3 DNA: TGTGCCACCTCGGACAGGGGCCACACAGATACGCAGTATTTT

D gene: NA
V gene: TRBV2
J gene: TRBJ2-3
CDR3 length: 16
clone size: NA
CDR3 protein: CASRAGTSASTDTQYF
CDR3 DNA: TGTGCCAGCAGGGCTGGGACTTCCGCTAGCACAGATACGCAGTATTTT

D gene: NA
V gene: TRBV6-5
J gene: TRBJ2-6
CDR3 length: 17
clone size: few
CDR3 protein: CASSFVMRPSGANVLTF
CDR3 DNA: TGTGCCAGCAGTTTTGTTATGAGGCCCTCTGGGGCCAACGTCCTGACTTTC

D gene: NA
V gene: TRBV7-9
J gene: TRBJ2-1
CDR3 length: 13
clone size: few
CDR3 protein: CASSLLQGNEQFF
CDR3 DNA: TGTGCCAGCAGCTTACTCCAGGGGAATGAGCAGTTCTTC

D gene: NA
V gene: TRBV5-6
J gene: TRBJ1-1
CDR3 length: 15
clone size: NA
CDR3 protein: CASSLGYRARTEAFF
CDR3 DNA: TGTGCCAGCAGCTTAGGCTACAGGGCGCGGACTGAAGCTTTCTTT

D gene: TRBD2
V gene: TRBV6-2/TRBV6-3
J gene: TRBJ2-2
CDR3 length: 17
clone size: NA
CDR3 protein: CASSYTGTSGGTGELFF
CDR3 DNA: TGTGCCAGCAGCTATACCGGGACTAGCGGGGGCACCGGGGAGCTGTTTTTT

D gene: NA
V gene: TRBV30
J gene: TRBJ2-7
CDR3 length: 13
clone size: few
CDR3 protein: CAWNTGNSYEQYF
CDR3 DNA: TGTGCCTGGAACACCGGAAACTCCTACGAGCAGTACTTC

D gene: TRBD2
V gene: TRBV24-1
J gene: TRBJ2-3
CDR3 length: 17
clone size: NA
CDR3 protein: CATSETGLAGDTDTQYF
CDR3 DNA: TGTGCCACCAGTGAAACCGGACTAGCGGGAGACACAGATACGCAGTATTTT

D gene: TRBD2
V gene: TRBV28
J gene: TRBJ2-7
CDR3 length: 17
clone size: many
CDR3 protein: CASSLSPGTSGMNEQYF
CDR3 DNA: TGTGCCAGCAGTTTATCGCCCGGGACTAGCGGGATGAACGAGCAGTACTTC

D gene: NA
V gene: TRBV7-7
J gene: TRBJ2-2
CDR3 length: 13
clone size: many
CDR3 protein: CASSPGPAGELFF
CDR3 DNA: TGTGCTAGCAGCCCCGGTCCCGCCGGGGAGCTGTTTTTT

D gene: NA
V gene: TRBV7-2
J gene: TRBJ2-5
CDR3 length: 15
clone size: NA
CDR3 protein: CASSLLGTRSETQYF
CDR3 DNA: TGTGCCAGCAGCTTACTCGGGACAAGATCTGAGACCCAGTACTTC